This TCR beta chain came from a study of identical twins. General study points: Out-of-frame sharing of TCR alpha in monozygotic twins was underestimated by models.

About this clonotype itself: Its specificity is unknown.

With 4 bases removed from V and 8 bases from J, the gap between germline ends came to 17 bases. Germline CDR1 is MGHRA and CDR2 is YSYEKL. The CDR3 sequence is 15 residues long. TCRdb analysed the 5' RACE reads with MiXCR anew, one entry per CDR3 protein. The sample consists of around 470,000 distinct CDR3 sequences, 14% of them appearing once. This sample also appeared in a second study, on yellow fever vaccine responses in identical twins.

Sequenced: CD4+ T cells sorted from blood. The source of this sequence is a woman aged 18-30 years in good health. V usage is TRBV4-1 and J usage is TRBJ1-4; D gene unclear. The CDR3 nucleotides are TGCGCCAGCAGCCCCCTGGCAGGACTGGGGGAAAAACTGTTTTTT. The encoded protein is CASSPLAGLGEKLFF.